This TCR beta chain derives from a study of T cell responses to AZD1222 COVID-19 vaccine. Findings and limits, study-wide: White British ancestry dominated among donors, who included more females, and clonal diversity was possibly underestimated. Reports say nearly half of spike-specific TCRs go after unmutated variant regions. Spike-specific TCRs gained breadth and depth after people received two AZD1222 doses.

Germline loops: CDR1 LGHDT, CDR2 YNNKEL (reference sequence). Trimming stripped 5 bases from V and 4 bases from J, with 14 bases between. This CDR3 is 14 amino acids long. Generated by immunoSEQ multiplex PCR, the TCRdb table keeps only in-frame clones and is missing some. The table records about 180,000 clones, 80% to 90% of them present only once. Concerning this clone: Its antigen remains unknown.

The material sequenced was peripheral blood, taken on day 0 of AZD1222 vaccination. The origin of this receptor is an adult in good health. The chain links TRBV3-1 (or the pseudogene TRBV3-2) to TRBJ1-1; D may be TRBD1 (5 bases). The CDR3 DNA follows: TGTGCCAGCAGCTCGCTCTTGGGGGGCACTGAAGCTTTCTTT. Its translation is CASSSLLGGTEAFF.